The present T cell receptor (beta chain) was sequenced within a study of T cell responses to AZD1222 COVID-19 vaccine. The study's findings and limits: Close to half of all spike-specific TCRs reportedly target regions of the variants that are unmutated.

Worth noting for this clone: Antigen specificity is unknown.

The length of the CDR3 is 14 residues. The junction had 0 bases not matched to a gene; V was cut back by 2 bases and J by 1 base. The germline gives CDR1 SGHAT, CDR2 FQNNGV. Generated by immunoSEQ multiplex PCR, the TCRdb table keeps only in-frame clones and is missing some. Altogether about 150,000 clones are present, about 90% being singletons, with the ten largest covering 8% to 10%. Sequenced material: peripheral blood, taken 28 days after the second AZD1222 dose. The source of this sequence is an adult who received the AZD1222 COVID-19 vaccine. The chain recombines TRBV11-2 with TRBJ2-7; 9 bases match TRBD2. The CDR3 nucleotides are TGTGCCAGCAGCTTACTAGCGGGATCCTACGAGCAGTACTTC. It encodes CASSLLAGSYEQYF.